Presented here are 29 T cell receptor beta chains from one specimen sequenced in a study of shared clonotypes between healthy human individuals. Sequencing was performed with immunoSEQ multiplex PCR; in TCRdb, only in-frame clones are kept and a portion is missing. The repertoire includes approximately 1.5 million clones, 95% to 99% of them detected once, and approximately 0.44% sits in the top ten. Source material: naive CD4+ T cells sorted from blood. Documented subset: CD45RA+ positively selected. The receptor set was obtained from a man younger than 40 in good health.

As concerns this clone: A junction boundary mismatches the germline segment, possibly from a read error. The chain joins TRBV7-7 to TRBJ2-2, with D uncertain. Germline V gene sequence: CDR1 SSHAT, CDR2 FNYEAQ (reference sequence). There are 16 residues in the CDR3. CDR3 bases: TGTGCTAGCAGCTCCGTCCAGAGCCCAAACACCGGGGAGCTGTTTTTT. This encodes CASSSVQSPNTGELFF. Looking up the rest from reference TRBV7-7 and TRBJ2-2 gives the full variable domain: GAGVSQSPRYKVTKRGQDVTLRCDPISSHATLYWYQQALGQGPEFLTYFNYEAQPDKSGLPSDRFSAERPEGSISTLTIQRTEQRDSAMYRCASSSVQSPNTGELFFGEGSRLTVL.

The rearrangement joins TRBV11-3 to TRBJ2-1; D is undetermined. The germline CDR1 and CDR2 sequences are SGHNT and YENEEA. Trimming pared 2 bases from V and 4 bases from J, leaving 15 bases between. The CDR3 spans 16 residues. CDR3 nucleotide sequence: TGTGCCAGCAGCTTAAATTCACAGACAAGATACAATGAGCAGTTCTTC. This gives the protein CASSLNSQTRYNEQFF.

CDR3 DNA sequence: TGTGCCAGCAGCTTGTGGGGGACAGCAGCAAGTTTTTCCTACGAGCAGTACTTC. Its protein product is CASSLWGTAASFSYEQYF. V is TRBV5-8 and J is TRBJ2-7; 7 bases line up with TRBD1. This CDR3 is 18 amino acids long. J lost 1 base, V lost 1 base, and 14 bases had no gene match. Looked up from germline, CDR1 is SGHTS and CDR2 is YDEGEE.

This clone has just one count. Other DNA variants within this sample encode the same CDR3. V and J are TRBV9 and TRBJ2-7; D might be TRBD1 (5 bases). This CDR3 is 15 amino acids long. Trimming removed 0 bases from V and 0 bases from J, with 10 bases in between. Germline lookup yields CDR1 SGDLS and CDR2 YYNGEE. The CDR3 loop is CASSVGQGLSYEQYF. The CDR3 nucleotides are TGTGCCAGCAGCGTAGGGCAGGGCCTCTCCTACGAGCAGTACTTC.

As regards this clone: Other nucleotide sequences in the sample specify the same CDR3. The chain employs TRBV6-5 and TRBJ1-1; D gene uncertain. The CDR3 runs 13 residues. V lost 2 bases, J lost 2 bases, and 6 bases lay in between. CDR1 MNHEY and CDR2 SVGAGI come from the germline V gene. The CDR3 sequence: CASSYQVNTEAFF. The CDR3 DNA reads as TGTGCCAGCAGTTACCAGGTAAACACTGAAGCTTTCTTT.

V usage is TRBV7-6 and J usage is TRBJ2-7; D ambiguous. The CDR3 extends over 15 amino acids. CDR1 is SGHVS, CDR2 FNYEAQ, per germline. With 1 base removed from V and 7 bases from J, the gap between germline ends came to 17 bases. The CDR3 sequence is CASSLVPTGVGEQYF. The CDR3, as DNA: TGTGCCAGCAGCTTAGTCCCCACTGGGGTCGGGGAGCAGTACTTC. Supplemented by reference TRBV7-6 and TRBJ2-7, the full variable domain reads GAGVSQSPRYKVTKRGQDVALRCDPISGHVSLYWYRQALGQGPEFLTYFNYEAQQDKSGLPNDRFSAERPEGSISTLTIQRTEQRDSAMYRCASSLVPTGVGEQYFGPGTRLTVT.

The chain combines TRBV6-1 with TRBJ1-1; 8 bases agree with TRBD1. CDR3 length equals 18 residues. Trimming at V came to 4 bases and at J to 1 base, leaving 14 bases not matched to a gene. Germline loops: CDR1 MNHNS, CDR2 SASEGT. The CDR3 sequence: CASSGAGTGLGPNTEAFF. The CDR3, as DNA: TGTGCCAGCAGTGGGGCCGGGACAGGCCTGGGACCGAACACTGAAGCTTTCTTT.

This chain uses TRBV28 with TRBJ1-1; D unresolved. CDR3 length: 15 amino acids. V lost 7 bases, J lost 4 bases, and 19 bases lay in between. Germline loops: CDR1 MDHEN, CDR2 SYDVKM. The CDR3 here is CASTRSRGWGTEAFF. The CDR3, as DNA: TGTGCCAGCACTCGAAGTCGGGGTTGGGGCACTGAAGCTTTCTTT.

This CDR3 reads CASSGGTGETQYF. CDR3 DNA: TGCGCCAGCAGTGGTGGGACGGGAGAGACCCAGTACTTC. This chain uses TRBV10-1 with TRBJ2-5, with D tentatively TRBD1 or TRBD2 (5 bases each). This CDR3 spans 13 amino acids. The V and J ends lost 4 bases and 4 bases respectively, with 10 bases between them. Germline assignment: CDR1 WNHNN and CDR2 SYGVQD (reference sequence).

J is TRBJ2-1 and V is TRBV6-6; D not resolved. V lost 6 bases and J lost 9, with 9 bases in between. The germline CDR1 and CDR2 sequences are MNHNY and SVGAGI (reference sequence). The CDR3 runs to 11 residues. Here the CDR3 reads CASRLVGEQFF. The CDR3 nucleotides read TGTGCCAGCAGACTTGTGGGTGAGCAGTTCTTC.

The chain carries TRBV7-8 and TRBJ1-2; D is unresolved. The CDR3 has 14 residues. Trimming removed 7 bases at V and 4 bases at J, with 16 bases between. The V gene's germline CDR1 is SGHVS and CDR2 FQNEAQ. CDR3 in amino acids: CASTERTEIYGYTF. The CDR3, as DNA: TGTGCCAGCACCGAAAGGACGGAGATCTATGGCTACACCTTC.

This rearrangement joins TRBV5-5 to TRBJ2-2; D is uncertain. The ends were cut back, 2 bases at V and 3 bases at J, with 11 bases in the middle. The CDR3 has 15 amino acids. The germline V gene encodes CDR1 SGHKS and CDR2 YYEKEE (reference sequence). The CDR3 nucleotides read TGTGCCAGCAGCTTTAGTGTAGCCGACACCGGGGAGCTGTTTTTT. Its protein product is CASSFSVADTGELFF.

The genes are TRBV18 and TRBJ1-4, with D unclear. The CDR3 length is 14 residues. V lost 3 bases to trimming and J lost 9 bases, with 14 bases between them. Germline CDR1 reads KGHSH; CDR2 reads LQKENI. The CDR3 region is CASSPVDAGKKLFF. The CDR3, as DNA: TGTGCCAGCTCACCCGTGGACGCGGGGAAAAAACTGTTTTTT.

Comments on this clone: The same CDR3 also results from other DNA sequences found in this sample. V and J are TRBV20-1 and TRBJ2-1; no clear D. V shed 3 bases and J shed 7 bases, with 7 bases lying between them. Germline V lookup: CDR1 DFQATT, CDR2 SNEGSKA (reference sequence). The CDR3 sequence is 11 residues long. CDR3 amino acids: CSARVINEQFF. DNA of the CDR3: TGCAGTGCTAGGGTGATTAATGAGCAGTTCTTC.

The genes are TRBV15 and TRBJ2-1; no clear D gene. Looked up from germline, CDR1 is LNHNV and CDR2 is YYDKDF (reference sequence). The CDR3 contains 12 residues. V was trimmed by 5 bases and J by 8 bases, leaving 10 bases between them. CDR3 bases: TGTGCCACCAGCGGCGTTTACGATGAGCAGTTCTTC. Translated: CATSGVYDEQFF.

The chain has TRBV7-9 and TRBJ2-7; 7 bases map to TRBD2. The CDR3 is made up of 14 amino acids. Germline V gene sequence: CDR1 SEHNR, CDR2 FQNEAQ (reference sequence). V trimming: 5 bases; J trimming: 0 bases; junction bases outside the gene matches: 4. Here the CDR3 reads CASSPAGLSYEQYF. The CDR3, as DNA: TGTGCCAGCAGCCCAGCGGGGCTCTCCTACGAGCAGTACTTC.

The rearrangement uses TRBV5-4 and TRBJ1-1; possible D gene TRBD1, 6 bases. This CDR3 region has 18 residues. CDR1 SGHNT and CDR2 YYREEE come from the germline V gene (reference sequence). V was cut by 4 bases and J by 0 bases, with 22 bases left in between. Here the CDR3 reads CASSPEVGALRVNTEAFF. DNA for the CDR3: TGTGCCAGCAGCCCGGAGGTGGGGGCGCTTAGGGTGAACACTGAAGCTTTCTTT.

In the case of this clone: Other DNA sequences within the sample encode an identical CDR3. The chain has TRBV7-9 and TRBJ2-1, with unresolved D. Germline-derived CDR1 and CDR2 are SEHNR and FQNEAQ (reference sequence). Trimming took off 5 bases at V and 10 bases at J, with 12 bases between the two ends. The CDR3 is 12 residues long. The CDR3 bases are TGTGCCAGCAGCCCCGAGACCGGGGAGCAGTTCTTC. It specifies CASSPETGEQFF.

This chain joins TRBV7-2 and TRBJ2-2; 13 bases align to TRBD2. V lost 0 bases to trimming and J lost 6 bases; unmatched junction nucleotides: 4. Germline values: CDR1 SGHTA, CDR2 FQGNSA. This CDR3 has 17 amino acids. The CDR3 region has the DNA TGTGCCAGCAGCTTAGCACTAGCGGGAGGGCCCGCCGGGGAGCTGTTTTTT. Translating it yields CASSLALAGGPAGELFF.

The CDR3 here is CASASGRGYEQYF. The CDR3 bases are TGTGCCAGCGCTAGCGGGAGGGGCTACGAGCAGTACTTC. The chain combines TRBV2 with TRBJ2-7; TRBD2 aligns across 12 bases. This CDR3 has 13 residues. V gave up 8 bases and J gave up 3 bases; unmatched junction bases: 2. The germline V gene has CDR1 SNHLY and CDR2 FYNNEI.

The genes are TRBV7-6 and TRBJ1-1; 8 bases line up with TRBD1. This CDR3 is 15 amino acids long. Germline loops: CDR1 SGHVS, CDR2 FNYEAQ. The V gene end was trimmed by 5 bases and the J gene end by 2 bases; junction bases not matched to a gene: 7. The CDR3 DNA reads TGTGCCAGCAGCCTGGGGACAGGACGAAACACTGAAGCTTTCTTT. Residues: CASSLGTGRNTEAFF.

This chain joins TRBV5-4 and TRBJ2-1; 8 bases are a match to TRBD2. CDR3 length equals 16 residues. The V segment lost 3 bases and the J segment 1 base; nucleotides outside the gene matches: 6. Germline V gives CDR1 SGHNT, CDR2 YYREEE (reference sequence). In DNA form, the CDR3 reads TGTGCCAGCAGCTCCCCCCGGGGGGGGTCCTACAATGAGCAGTTCTTC. This codes for CASSSPRGGSYNEQFF. Full variable domain (outside the CDR3, taken from reference TRBV5-4 and TRBJ2-1): ETGVTQSPTHLIKTRGQQVTLRCSSQSGHNTVSWYQQALGQGPQFIFQYYREEENGRGNFPPRFSGLQFPNYSSELNVNALELDDSALYLCASSSPRGGSYNEQFFGPGTRLTVL.

The rearrangement links TRBV11-2 to TRBJ2-1; D not certain. The CDR3 is made up of 13 amino acids. V was cut by 3 bases and J by 5 bases, with 8 bases left in between. CDR1 is SGHAT, CDR2 FQNNGV, per germline. CDR3 in DNA: TGTGCCAGCAGCTTGCAGGTAGACAATGAGCAGTTCTTC. Amino acids: CASSLQVDNEQFF.

The chain uses TRBV6-1 and TRBJ1-1; no definite D call. The V gene's germline CDR1 is MNHNS and CDR2 SASEGT. The CDR3 consists of 11 residues. The germline V and J ends were trimmed by 7 bases and 2 bases, with 5 bases remaining between them. Written as DNA, the CDR3 is TGTGCCAGCAACGTTAACACTGAAGCTTTCTTT. Protein: CASNVNTEAFF.

The genes are TRBV5-1 and TRBJ2-2; no definite D call. Trimming left V 0 bases short and J 4 bases short, with 4 bases between. Germline V lookup: CDR1 SGHRS, CDR2 YFSETQ. This CDR3 comprises 13 residues. This CDR3 is CASSLEPTGELFF. For the CDR3, the DNA is TGCGCCAGCAGCTTGGAACCCACCGGGGAGCTGTTTTTT.

The chain uses TRBV5-1 and TRBJ2-2; TRBD1 might be the D (5 bases). In germline, CDR1 is SGHRS, CDR2 YFSETQ. Trimming took 4 bases from V and 6 from J, leaving 13 bases between them. The CDR3 totals 14 residues. CDR3 sequence (DNA): TGCGCCAGCAGCAATCAGGGTAACTCCGGGGAGCTGTTTTTT. Translation gives CASSNQGNSGELFF.

The chain carries TRBV19 and TRBJ1-1, with TRBD1 matching over 10 bases. Germline loops: CDR1 LNHDA, CDR2 SQIVND (reference sequence). The V gene end was trimmed by 6 bases and the J gene end by 1 base; junction bases not matched to a gene: 5. The CDR3 sequence is 15 residues long. The CDR3 sequence is CASSYWDRGNTEAFF. The CDR3 coding sequence is TGTGCCAGTAGCTACTGGGACAGGGGGAACACTGAAGCTTTCTTT.

This sequence joins TRBV9 and TRBJ2-7; 9 bases map to TRBD1. The CDR3 runs 15 residues. Germline V gene sequence: CDR1 SGDLS, CDR2 YYNGEE. The trim removed 4 bases at V and 3 bases at J, leaving 8 bases unmatched. The CDR3 nucleotides are TGTGCCAGCAGCCCCGTGGGACAGGGTAACTACGAGCAGTACTTC. It encodes CASSPVGQGNYEQYF.

The J gene is TRBJ2-1, the V gene TRBV18; D gene uncertain. Germline V lookup: CDR1 KGHSH, CDR2 LQKENI. Trimming pared 2 bases from V and 3 bases from J, leaving 11 bases between. This CDR3 has 15 residues. The CDR3, as DNA: TGTGCCAGCTCACCAAGGGCCCCGGGCTACAATGAGCAGTTCTTC. It is translated as CASSPRAPGYNEQFF.